These 26 T cell receptor beta chains were sequenced from one sample in a study of identical twins (TCRdb year 2016). Library construction relied on 5' RACE. Sequenced using an Illumina HiSeq 2000. The public reads were run again by TCRdb, first through fastp at Q25 and then through MiXCR, and only productive beta chains were kept. Each entry merges the rows of one CDR3 protein and shows their most common DNA and genes. The sample table lists under 900,000 distinct CDR3 sequences, around a sixth of them with a count of one. Of the sample, around 13% falls within the top ten clones. This sample was shared with a second study, whose subject was T cells expressing NK-cell markers.

Sequencing was performed on PBMCs. Receptors were obtained from a woman between 18 and 30 years old in good health.

The V gene is TRBV3-1, the J gene TRBJ1-5; 8 bases are shared with TRBD1. This CDR3 comprises 15 residues. Germline loops: CDR1 LGHDT, CDR2 YNNKEL (reference sequence). V gave up 10 bases and J gave up 2 bases; unmatched junction bases: 10. This chain's CDR3 is CATGQGEVGNQPQHF. CDR3 in DNA: TGTGCCACCGGACAGGGAGAGGTGGGCAATCAGCCCCAGCATTTT.

The chain links TRBV4-3 to TRBJ2-4; perhaps TRBD1 as D (5 bases). The V gene's germline CDR1 is LGHNA and CDR2 YSLEER. This CDR3 is 18 amino acids long. V lost 0 bases and J 1 base, leaving 16 bases between the germline ends. The DNA of the CDR3 is TGCGCCAGCAGCCAAGACCCCACCAGGGCCATGGCCAAAAACATTCAGTACTTC. This encodes CASSQDPTRAMAKNIQYF.

The chain has TRBV10-3 and TRBJ2-5, with D hard to call. Trimming shortened V by 0 bases and J by 5 bases, and 10 bases separated the two germline ends. Germline values: CDR1 ENHRY, CDR2 SYGVKD. This CDR3 contains 14 residues. CDR3 DNA sequence: TGTGCCATCAGTGAGTCCTCCGTGGCGGAGACCCAGTACTTC. Protein product: CAISESSVAETQYF.

CDR3 nucleotide sequence: TGCAGTGCTAGACCCCGCGGTAGGGAGGCAGATACGCAGTATTTT. It codes for CSARPRGREADTQYF. J is TRBJ2-3 and V is TRBV20-1, with a tentative D call TRBD2 (6 bases). Germline CDR1 DFQATT, CDR2 SNEGSKA (reference sequence). The V gene lost 2 bases and the J gene lost 4 bases, with 16 bases spanning the gap. The CDR3 has 15 residues.

This chain connects TRBV7-9 to TRBJ2-2; D is unresolved. V was cut by 8 bases and J by 7 bases, with 8 bases left in between. The CDR3 runs to 11 residues. The germline V gene has CDR1 SEHNR and CDR2 FQNEAQ (reference sequence). The CDR3 coding sequence is TGTGCCAGCGGTCCCCGCGGGGAGCTGTTTTTT. Its translation is CASGPRGELFF. Based on the CDR3 plus reference TRBV7-9 and TRBJ2-2, the full variable domain is DTGVSQNPRHKITKRGQNVTFRCDPISEHNRLYWYRQTLGQGPEFLTYFQNEAQLEKSRLLSDRFSAERPKGSFSTLEIQRTEQGDSAMYLCASGPRGELFFGEGSRLTVL.

This clonotype was picked up a small number of times. The chain couples TRBV5-1 to TRBJ1-1; no clear D. The CDR3 contains 12 residues. Trimming removed 5 bases from V and 7 bases from J, with 12 bases in between. Germline CDR1 and CDR2: SGHRS and YFSETQ. In DNA, the CDR3 is TGCGCCAGCAGGGGGTATGGGGATGAAGCTTTCTTT. This gives the protein CASRGYGDEAFF. The whole variable domain, remainder taken from reference TRBV5-1 and TRBJ1-1, is KAGVTQTPRYLIKTRGQQVTLSCSPISGHRSVSWYQQTPGQGLQFLFEYFSETQRNKGNFPGRFSGRQFSNSRSEMNVSTLELGDSALYLCASRGYGDEAFFGQGTRLTVV.

The chain joins TRBV5-1 to TRBJ2-3; 7 bases match TRBD2. Germline V gives CDR1 SGHRS, CDR2 YFSETQ. Losses at the gene ends were 4 bases for V and 4 bases for J; bases not matched to a gene: 9. CDR3 length equals 15 residues. The CDR3 DNA reads TGCGCCAGCAGCATCCAAGCGGGAAAAGCAGATACGCAGTATTTT. Its translation: CASSIQAGKADTQYF.

There are a few counts of this clonotype. The V and J genes are TRBV20-1 and TRBJ2-7; D may match TRBD1 or TRBD2 (6 bases each). V lost 3 bases and J lost 4, with 10 bases in between. This CDR3 has 12 amino acids. Germline-derived CDR1 and CDR2 are DFQATT and SNEGSKA (reference sequence). CDR3 sequence: CSARKGGYEQYF. DNA for the CDR3: TGCAGTGCTAGGAAGGGGGGATACGAGCAGTACTTC.

In its sample, this clonotype was seen a few times. This chain links TRBV12-3 or TRBV12-4 with TRBJ2-1; D uncertain. This CDR3 is built from 15 residues. Trimming shortened V by 5 bases and J by 2 bases, and 13 bases separated the two germline ends. The CDR3 spells CASSRTPRTYNEQFF. CDR3 coding DNA: TGTGCCAGCAGTCGGACCCCGCGCACCTACAATGAGCAGTTCTTC.

The V and J genes are TRBV6-1 and TRBJ2-7; 7 bases are a match to TRBD1. V trimming: 5 bases; J trimming: 4 bases; junction bases outside the gene matches: 14. CDR3 length: 16 amino acids. CDR1 is MNHNS, CDR2 SASEGT, per germline. As DNA, the CDR3 is TGTGCCAGCAGTACCCAAGACAGGGTTAAACCGTACGAGCAGTACTTC. Translating it yields CASSTQDRVKPYEQYF.

This clonotype was observed a handful of times. The chain has TRBV10-3 and TRBJ2-7, with D possibly being TRBD2 (6 bases). From germline, CDR1 is ENHRY and CDR2 SYGVKD. The CDR3 runs 13 residues. V was trimmed by 8 bases and J by 0 bases, leaving 11 bases between them. The chain's CDR3 is CAIGTGTSYEQYF. CDR3 in DNA: TGTGCCATCGGGACTGGGACCTCCTACGAGCAGTACTTC.

This clonotype has a handful of counts. This chain connects TRBV4-3 to TRBJ2-7, with a weak D call TRBD2 (5 bases). V shed 3 bases and J shed 1 base, with 22 bases lying between them. The CDR3 spans 18 residues. Germline assignment: CDR1 LGHNA and CDR2 YSLEER. The CDR3 coding sequence is TGCGCCAGCAGCCAGAACTATGCGCGCCCGGGAAAATCCTACGAGCAGTACTTC. Translation: CASSQNYARPGKSYEQYF.

This clonotype has a handful of counts. J is TRBJ2-1 and V is TRBV28; perhaps D is TRBD1 or TRBD2 (5 bases each). Germline values: CDR1 MDHEN, CDR2 SYDVKM. The CDR3 spans 12 residues. V was cut by 6 bases and J by 7 bases, with 10 bases left in between. This CDR3 is CASRSWGNEQFF. CDR3 nucleotides: TGTGCCAGCAGGAGCTGGGGGAATGAGCAGTTCTTC. The variable domain in full, completed from reference TRBV28 and TRBJ2-1, reads DVKVTQSSRYLVKRTGEKVFLECVQDMDHENMFWYRQDPGLGLRLIYFSYDVKMKEKGDIPEGYSVSREKKERFSLILESASTNQTSMYLCASRSWGNEQFFGPGTRLTVL.

V is TRBV12-3 or TRBV12-4 and J is TRBJ1-5; D remains ambiguous. This CDR3 spans 14 amino acids. V lost 3 bases and J lost 7, with 13 bases in between. CDR3 region: CASSLSSGIQPQHF. The CDR3 DNA follows: TGTGCCAGCAGTTTGTCGTCTGGGATCCAGCCCCAGCATTTT.

The rearrangement joins TRBV5-6 to TRBJ2-3; D unresolved. Deletions cut 4 bases from V and 9 bases from J, with 15 bases between. Germline V lookup: CDR1 SGHDT, CDR2 YYEEEE. This CDR3 has 13 residues. The CDR3 nucleotides are TGTGCCAGCAGCAGACCCTCGGGTGGGACGCAGTATTTT. Its protein product is CASSRPSGGTQYF.

This rearrangement joins TRBV6-5 to TRBJ2-7, with D tentatively TRBD1 (6 bases). V lost 0 bases and J 3 bases, leaving 9 bases between the germline ends. The CDR3 has 14 amino acids. Germline V gene lookup returns CDR1 MNHEY and CDR2 SVGAGI. This CDR3 reads CASSYSQGGYEQYF. The CDR3 DNA follows: TGTGCCAGCAGTTACTCACAGGGCGGCTACGAGCAGTACTTC.

V gene TRBV12-3 or TRBV12-4 combines with J gene TRBJ2-1, with D hard to call. The CDR3 is 13 residues long. Trimming removed 6 bases at V and 8 bases at J, with 14 bases between. The CDR3 protein is CASRNLIFDEQFF. For the CDR3, the DNA is TGTGCCAGCAGAAACCTGATCTTTGATGAGCAGTTCTTC.

The chain couples TRBV12-3 or TRBV12-4 to TRBJ1-2; D is ambiguous. The CDR3 is 12 amino acids. V lost 5 bases to trimming and J lost 1 base, with 5 bases between them. The CDR3 DNA reads as TGTGCCAGCAGTGGAAATAACTATGGCTACACCTTC. This codes for CASSGNNYGYTF.

The chain has TRBV5-4 and TRBJ2-7; 8 bases fit TRBD2. After removal of 0 bases from V and 4 bases from J, the junction contained 9 bases not matched to a gene. CDR3 length equals 16 residues. From germline, CDR1 is SGHNT and CDR2 YYREEE (reference sequence). The CDR3 DNA sequence: TGTGCCAGCAGCTTGGCCGGGGGACTAGGAGCGTACGAGCAGTACTTC. It encodes CASSLAGGLGAYEQYF.

The chain recombines TRBV4-3 with TRBJ1-1, with D unclear. Germline assignment: CDR1 LGHNA and CDR2 YSLEER. Between the trimmed V and J ends, which lost 0 bases and 2 bases, there was a span of 19 bases. The CDR3 spans 18 residues. CDR3 bases: TGCGCCAGCAGCCAAGATTGGGGTACCTACACTGTAAACACTGAAGCTTTCTTT. It encodes CASSQDWGTYTVNTEAFF.

The rearrangement links TRBV6-1 to TRBJ2-1, with 7 bases fitting TRBD2. Germline-derived CDR1 and CDR2 are MNHNS and SASEGT. The junction had 10 bases not matched to a gene; V was cut back by 6 bases and J by 8 bases. This CDR3 has 14 amino acids. The CDR3 region is CASSWASGGDEQFF. CDR3 bases: TGTGCCAGCAGCTGGGCTAGCGGCGGGGATGAGCAGTTCTTC.

The genes are TRBV6-1 and TRBJ2-7; the D gene is possibly TRBD1 (5 bases). The CDR3 length is 13 residues. Germline V gene lookup returns CDR1 MNHNS and CDR2 SASEGT. V shed 6 bases and J shed 10 bases, with 19 bases lying between them. The CDR3 loop is CASSAQGVDRQYF. In nucleotides, the CDR3 is TGTGCCAGCAGCGCCCAGGGCGTCGACCGTCAGTACTTC.

This clonotype has just a few counts. V usage is TRBV7-2 and J usage is TRBJ1-6; D call uncertain. The germline V gene encodes CDR1 SGHTA and CDR2 FQGNSA. This CDR3 is built from 16 residues. V was clipped by 5 bases and J by 4 bases, with 15 bases between them. The CDR3 DNA is TGTGCCAGCAGCGACGCAGGACGGGTATATAATTCACCCCTCCACTTT. Translation: CASSDAGRVYNSPLHF.

The chain combines TRBV20-1 with TRBJ2-7, with 7 bases aligning to TRBD2. J lost 3 bases, V lost 5 bases, and 4 bases had no gene match. This CDR3 spans 12 amino acids. Germline CDR1 DFQATT, CDR2 SNEGSKA (reference sequence). As DNA, the CDR3 is TGCAGTGCTCTCCGGGGGGTCTACGAGCAGTACTTC. This sequence encodes CSALRGVYEQYF.

This clonotype turned up a few times. The V gene is TRBV5-6, the J gene TRBJ2-4; D is possibly TRBD2 (5 bases). CDR1 SGHDT and CDR2 YYEEEE come from the germline V gene. Trimming cost V 0 bases and J 6 bases, with 10 bases left between them. The CDR3 runs to 14 residues. CDR3 bases: TGTGCCAGCAGCTTGGGAGGGAAGGGAAACATTCAGTACTTC. Its protein is CASSLGGKGNIQYF.

The V and J genes are TRBV10-1 and TRBJ2-7; D possibly uses TRBD1 or TRBD2 (5 bases each). Looked up from germline, CDR1 is WNHNN and CDR2 is SYGVQD (reference sequence). There are 14 residues in the CDR3. V lost 3 bases and J 6 bases, leaving 15 bases between the germline ends. The CDR3 coding sequence is TGCGCCAGCAGTGATTACGGGACCCCGGGCGAGCAGTACTTC. Its translation is CASSDYGTPGEQYF.